The source of this TCR beta chain is a study of blood T cell repertoires in COVID-19. Turning to the study itself: Sample material is recorded as cDNA or gDNA derived from T cells, B-cell-depleted T cells, or PBMCs.

During active infection, Seattle patients enrolled and were then monitored through disease. Per the authors' pipeline: Amplified reference gene primers provided the basis for estimating nucleated cell counts. Sequenced by immunoSEQ multiplex PCR; TCRdb stores in-frame clones only, minus some. That table gives V, J and clone size, and the DNA gave D and trimming. The sample has 150,000 to 200,000 clones, about 85% seen once; the top ten hold roughly 15%. Looked up from germline, CDR1 is SGHRS and CDR2 is YFSETQ. The CDR3 is made up of 16 amino acids. Trimming took 1 base from V and 1 from J, leaving 11 bases between them.

This clonotype was sampled from a woman in her 70s with COVID-19, enrolled during active disease. The sample comprised peripheral blood. V and J are TRBV5-1 and TRBJ2-2; perhaps TRBD2 as D (5 bases). The CDR3 DNA reads as TGCGCCAGCAGCTTGCTAAGCGGTGGGAACACCGGGGAGCTGTTTTTT. It is translated as CASSLLSGGNTGELFF. Filled out from reference TRBV5-1 and TRBJ2-2, the complete variable domain reads KAGVTQTPRYLIKTRGQQVTLSCSPISGHRSVSWYQQTPGQGLQFLFEYFSETQRNKGNFPGRFSGRQFSNSRSEMNVSTLELGDSALYLCASSLLSGGNTGELFFGEGSRLTVL.